This TCR beta chain was captured in a study of T cells after yellow fever vaccination. Findings and limits, study-wide: Abundant bulk-population clonotypes could contaminate the FACS-sorted repertoires. Compared with primary, the secondary response was weaker and peaked at day 5, not 15. Re-detected after boosting: most primary clones, 96% of CD4 and 88% of CD8.

With respect to this clonotype: Its antigen is still unknown.

This CDR3 is built from 14 residues. Germline V gives CDR1 DFQATT, CDR2 SNEGSKA (reference sequence). The V end was cut by 6 bases, the J end by 1 base, with 15 bases between. MiXCR, run by TCRdb on the 5' RACE reads, gives a single entry per CDR3 protein. The table records approximately 510,000 distinct CDR3 sequences, just over 20% of them present only once. This chain joins TRBV20-1 and TRBJ1-1; D remains ambiguous. The sequence was collected from a man younger than 35 who received the YFV17D yellow fever vaccine. This specimen consisted of PBMCs, obtained approximately 22 days after the first yellow fever vaccination. The CDR3 sequence: CSAGHQGGNTEAFF. The CDR3 bases are TGCAGTGCAGGCCACCAAGGTGGGAACACTGAAGCTTTCTTT.